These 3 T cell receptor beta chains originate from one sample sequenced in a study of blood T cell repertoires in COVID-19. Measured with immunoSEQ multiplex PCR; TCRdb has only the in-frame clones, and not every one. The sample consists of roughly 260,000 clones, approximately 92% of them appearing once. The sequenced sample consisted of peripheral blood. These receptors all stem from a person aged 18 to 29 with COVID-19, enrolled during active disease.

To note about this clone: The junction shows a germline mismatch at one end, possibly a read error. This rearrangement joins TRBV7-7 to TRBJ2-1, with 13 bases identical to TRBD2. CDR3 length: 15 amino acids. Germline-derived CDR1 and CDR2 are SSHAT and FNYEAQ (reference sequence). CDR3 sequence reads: CASSRLAGGRNEQFF. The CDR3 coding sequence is TGTGCTAGCAGCCGACTAGCGGGAGGACGGAATGAGCAGTTCTTC.

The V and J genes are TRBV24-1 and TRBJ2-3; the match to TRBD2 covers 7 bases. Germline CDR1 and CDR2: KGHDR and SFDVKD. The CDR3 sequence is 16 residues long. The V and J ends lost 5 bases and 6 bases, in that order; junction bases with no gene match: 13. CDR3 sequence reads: CATSVSGGGGWDTQYF. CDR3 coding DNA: TGTGCCACCAGTGTATCGGGCGGGGGTGGATGGGATACGCAGTATTTT.

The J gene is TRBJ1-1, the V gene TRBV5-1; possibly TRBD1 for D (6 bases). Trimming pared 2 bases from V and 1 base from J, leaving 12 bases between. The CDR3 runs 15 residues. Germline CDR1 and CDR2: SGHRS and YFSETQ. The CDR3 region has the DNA TGCGCCAGCAGCTTCTCTGACAGGTCGAACACTGAAGCTTTCTTT. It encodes CASSFSDRSNTEAFF. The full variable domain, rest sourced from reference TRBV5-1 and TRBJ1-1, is KAGVTQTPRYLIKTRGQQVTLSCSPISGHRSVSWYQQTPGQGLQFLFEYFSETQRNKGNFPGRFSGRQFSNSRSEMNVSTLELGDSALYLCASSFSDRSNTEAFFGQGTRLTVV.